This T cell receptor (beta chain) was captured in a study of cytomegalovirus exposure and HLA in healthy donors. Study-level findings and limits: When analyzed later, a missense DCLRE1C variant was found to be linked to TCR beta V- and J-gene trimming. Most TCR sequences proved rare, with some public TCRs found in many donors.

PCR employed 60 Vbeta and 13 Jbeta primers. In the original analysis: Approximately 11 million shared chains were among the roughly 80 million unique TCR beta chains that a later analysis counted. Generated by immunoSEQ multiplex PCR, the TCRdb table keeps only in-frame clones and is missing some. That table furnishes V, J and clone size, whereas the DNA furnished D and trimming. The data show roughly 100,000 clones, with under 85% seen just once and approximately 6.1% held by the top ten. Comment on this clone: Its antigen is not identified.

Sequenced input: PBMCs. The sequence was obtained from a man younger than 30 in good health and CMV-seronegative.

This chain's CDR3 is CASSPPWEGAYEQYF. CDR3 DNA: TGTGCCAGCTCACCACCGTGGGAGGGGGCCTACGAGCAGTACTTC. The V call is TRBV18, the J call TRBJ2-7, with D possibly TRBD2 on 7 matching bases. The germline V and J ends were trimmed by 0 bases and 2 bases, with 11 bases remaining between them. Germline V gene sequence: CDR1 KGHSH, CDR2 LQKENI. CDR3 length: 15 residues.